This T cell receptor beta chain was captured by sequencing in a study of identical twins. General study findings and limits: The abundant beta clonotypes from cord blood had fewer insertions, and memory repertoires had none of this.

Germline CDR1 and CDR2: KGHDR and SFDVKD. The CDR3 has 15 amino acids. V was pared by 1 base and J by 7 bases, with 5 bases of the junction left unmatched. This clonotype was observed a handful of times. Its antigen is unknown. Using its own MiXCR run on the 5' RACE reads, TCRdb lists one record per CDR3 protein. This table holds about 340,000 distinct CDR3 sequences, about 10% found once. The sample consisted of naive T cells sorted from blood. The V gene is TRBV24-1, the J gene TRBJ2-1; 8 positions match TRBD2. This clonotype originated in a woman in her 50s in good health. The DNA for the CDR3 is TGTGCCACCAGTGATTTTCCCAGCGGGAGTAATGAGCAGTTCTTC. Protein product: CATSDFPSGSNEQFF.